This TCR beta chain was identified in a study of Ad26.COV2.S vaccination and SARS-CoV-2 variants. About the research overall: Doses of Ad26.COV2.S were injected into muscle once or twice, 56 days apart.

Treatment defined: about 20 received Ad26.COV2.S at low or high dose, single or two shots; a few received placebo; per-sample allocation not given. Sampling was done on day 63 after the first vaccine or placebo injection. Trimming took 0 bases from V and 7 from J; bases not matched to a gene: 7. The CDR3 is 16 amino acids. Germline V gene sequence: CDR1 MNHEY, CDR2 SVGEGT. The table came from immunoSEQ multiplex PCR; TCRdb's copy has only in-frame clones and leaves some out. The table records 350,000 to 450,000 clones, 89% of them present only once. The rearrangement links TRBV6-2 or TRBV6-3 to TRBJ2-1, with 9 bases aligning to TRBD2. The receptor was isolated from a person aged 18 to 59 who received the Ad26.COV2.S COVID-19 vaccine or a placebo. The sequences come from peripheral blood, collected in a trial of Ad26.COV2.S vaccine versus placebo. The CDR3 sequence is CASSYSRRGRGNEQFF. CDR3 DNA: TGTGCCAGCAGTTACTCACGTCGCGGGAGGGGAAATGAGCAGTTCTTC.